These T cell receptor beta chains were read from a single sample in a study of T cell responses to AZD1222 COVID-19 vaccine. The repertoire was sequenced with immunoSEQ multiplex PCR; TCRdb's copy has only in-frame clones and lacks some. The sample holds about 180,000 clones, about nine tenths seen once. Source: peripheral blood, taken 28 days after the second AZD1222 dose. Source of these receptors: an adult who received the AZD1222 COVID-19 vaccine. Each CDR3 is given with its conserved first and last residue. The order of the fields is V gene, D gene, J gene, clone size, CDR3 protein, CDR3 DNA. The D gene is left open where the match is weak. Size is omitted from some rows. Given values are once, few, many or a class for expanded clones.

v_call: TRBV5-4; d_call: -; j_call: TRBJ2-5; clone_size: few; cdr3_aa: CASRPGTQETQYF; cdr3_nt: TGTGCCAGCAGACCCGGGACTCAAGAGACCCAGTACTTC
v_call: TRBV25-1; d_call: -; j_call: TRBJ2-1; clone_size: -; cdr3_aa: CASSGGSPRNEQFF; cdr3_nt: TGTGCCAGCAGTGGGGGGTCACCTCGGAATGAGCAGTTCTTC
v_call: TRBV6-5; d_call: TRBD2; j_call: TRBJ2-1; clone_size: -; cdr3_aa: CASSYLGLAGGNEQFF; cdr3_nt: TGTGCCAGCAGTTACCTGGGACTAGCGGGAGGGAATGAGCAGTTCTTC
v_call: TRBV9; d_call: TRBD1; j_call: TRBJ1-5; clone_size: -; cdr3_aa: CASSTTGDRANQPQHF; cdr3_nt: TGTGCCAGCAGCACCACCGGGGACAGGGCCAATCAGCCCCAGCATTTT
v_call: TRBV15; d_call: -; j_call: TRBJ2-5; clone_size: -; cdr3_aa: CATSREGAGNQETQYF; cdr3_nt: TGTGCCACCAGCAGAGAGGGGGCGGGGAACCAAGAGACCCAGTACTTC
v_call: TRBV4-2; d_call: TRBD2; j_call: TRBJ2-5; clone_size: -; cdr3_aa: CASSRSGVEETQYF; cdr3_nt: TGTGCCAGCAGCCGAAGCGGGGTGGAGGAGACCCAGTACTTC
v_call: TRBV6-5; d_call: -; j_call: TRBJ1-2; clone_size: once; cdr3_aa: CASSYSTALWGYTF; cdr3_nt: TGTGCCAGCAGTTACTCGACAGCCCTATGGGGCTACACCTTC
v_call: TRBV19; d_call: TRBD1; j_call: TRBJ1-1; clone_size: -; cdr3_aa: CATQRQGGTEAFF; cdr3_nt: TGTGCCACCCAACGACAGGGGGGAACTGAAGCTTTCTTT
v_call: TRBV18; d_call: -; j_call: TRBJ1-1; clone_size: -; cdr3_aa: CASSPDGGTEAFF; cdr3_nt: TGTGCCAGCTCACCCGATGGTGGCACTGAAGCTTTCTTT
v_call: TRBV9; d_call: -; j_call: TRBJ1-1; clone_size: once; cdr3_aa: CASSVGLSRNTEAFF; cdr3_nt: TGTGCCAGCAGCGTAGGCCTTTCCAGGAACACTGAAGCTTTCTTT
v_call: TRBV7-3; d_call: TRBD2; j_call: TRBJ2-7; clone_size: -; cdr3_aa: CASSLIRLAGGSYEQYF; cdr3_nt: TGTGCCAGCAGCTTAATCCGACTAGCGGGAGGAAGTTACGAGCAGTACTTC
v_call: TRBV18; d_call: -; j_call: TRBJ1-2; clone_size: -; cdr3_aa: CASSPSTDGTSYGYTF; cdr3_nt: TGTGCCAGCTCACCATCTACGGACGGAACGTCCTATGGCTACACCTTC
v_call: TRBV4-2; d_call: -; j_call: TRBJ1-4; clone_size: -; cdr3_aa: CASSQDQPWGATNEKLFF; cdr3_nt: TGTGCCAGCAGCCAAGATCAACCCTGGGGGGCAACTAATGAAAAACTGTTTTTT
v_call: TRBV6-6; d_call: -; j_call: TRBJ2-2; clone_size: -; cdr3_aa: CASTKPGARTGELFF; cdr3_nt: TGTGCCAGTACCAAGCCGGGGGCGAGGACCGGGGAGCTGTTTTTT
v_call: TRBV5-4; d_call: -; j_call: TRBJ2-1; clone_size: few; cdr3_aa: CASSFLPGLYNEQFF; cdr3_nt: TGTGCCAGCAGCTTCTTGCCCGGATTATACAATGAGCAGTTCTTC
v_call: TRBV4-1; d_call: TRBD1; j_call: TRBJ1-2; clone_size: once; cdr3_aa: CASSPLPGQGLPNYGYTF; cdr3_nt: TGCGCCAGCAGCCCCCTACCGGGACAGGGGTTGCCTAACTATGGCTACACCTTC
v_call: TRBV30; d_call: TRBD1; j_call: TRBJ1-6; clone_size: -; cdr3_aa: CAWSVWATGAWRPLHF; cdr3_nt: TGTGCCTGGAGTGTATGGGCCACAGGGGCGTGGAGACCCCTCCACTTT
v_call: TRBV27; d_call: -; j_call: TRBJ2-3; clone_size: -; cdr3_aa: CASSFLPLYRASLTDTQYF; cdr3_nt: TGTGCCAGCAGCTTTCTGCCCCTATACAGGGCTTCGTTAACAGATACGCAGTATTTT
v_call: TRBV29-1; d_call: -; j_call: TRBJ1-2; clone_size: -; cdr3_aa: CSAWGSNYGYTF; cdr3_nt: TGCAGCGCCTGGGGTTCTAACTATGGCTACACCTTC
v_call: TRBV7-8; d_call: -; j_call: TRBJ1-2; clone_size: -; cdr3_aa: CASSLVGDQRGYTF; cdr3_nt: TGTGCCAGCAGCTTAGTGGGCGACCAGCGGGGCTACACCTTC
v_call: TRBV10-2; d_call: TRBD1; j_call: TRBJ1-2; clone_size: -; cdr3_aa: CASSDLRTGEAYGYTF; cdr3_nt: TGCGCCAGCAGTGACCTACGGACAGGGGAAGCCTATGGCTACACCTTC
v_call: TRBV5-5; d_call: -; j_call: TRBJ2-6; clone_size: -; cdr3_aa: CASSLGHRANVLTF; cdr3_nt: TGTGCCAGCAGCTTGGGCCACCGGGCCAACGTCCTGACTTTC
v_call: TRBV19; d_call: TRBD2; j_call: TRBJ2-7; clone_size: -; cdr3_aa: CASSGLAGAYEQYF; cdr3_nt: TGTGCCAGTAGCGGACTAGCGGGGGCCTACGAGCAGTACTTC
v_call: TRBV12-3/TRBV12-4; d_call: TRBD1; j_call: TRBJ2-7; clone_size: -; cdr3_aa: CASSWTGAGEQYF; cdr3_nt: TGTGCCAGCAGTTGGACAGGGGCAGGGGAGCAGTACTTC
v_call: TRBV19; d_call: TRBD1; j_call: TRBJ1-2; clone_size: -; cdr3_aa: CASSSLRGDGYTF; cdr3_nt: TGTGCCAGTTCAAGTCTCAGGGGGGATGGCTACACCTTC
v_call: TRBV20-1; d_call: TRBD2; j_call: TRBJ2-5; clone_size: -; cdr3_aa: CSASPLAGGNQETQYF; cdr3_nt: TGCAGTGCTAGTCCACTAGCGGGAGGGAACCAAGAGACCCAGTACTTC
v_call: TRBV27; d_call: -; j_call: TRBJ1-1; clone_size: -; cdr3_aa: CALGFETFARPPWAEAFF; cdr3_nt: TGTGCCCTGGGGTTCGAGACTTTCGCACGGCCCCCATGGGCTGAAGCTTTCTTT
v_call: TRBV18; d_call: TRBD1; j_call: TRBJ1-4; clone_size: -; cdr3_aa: CASSPKSTVPGGEKLFF; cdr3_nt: TGTGCCAGCTCACCAAAATCGACGGTTCCAGGGGGAGAAAAACTGTTTTTT
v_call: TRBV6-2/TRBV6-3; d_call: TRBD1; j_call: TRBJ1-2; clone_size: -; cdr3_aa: CASSYRQGQRGYTF; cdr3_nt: TGTGCCAGCAGTTACCGACAGGGCCAGAGGGGCTACACCTTC
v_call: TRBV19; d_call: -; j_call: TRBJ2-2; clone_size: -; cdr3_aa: CASSISVPTPTGELFF; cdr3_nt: TGTGCCAGTAGTATATCGGTCCCGACTCCCACCGGGGAGCTGTTTTTT
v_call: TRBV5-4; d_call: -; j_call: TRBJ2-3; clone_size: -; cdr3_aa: CASSNGGTQYF; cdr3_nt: TGTGCCAGCAGCAATGGAGGTACGCAGTATTTT
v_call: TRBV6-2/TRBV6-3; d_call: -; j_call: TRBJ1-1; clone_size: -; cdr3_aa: CASSYSQGEAFF; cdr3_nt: TGTGCCAGCAGTTACTCCCAGGGAGAAGCTTTCTTT
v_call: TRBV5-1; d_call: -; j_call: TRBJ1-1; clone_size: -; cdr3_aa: CASSSGQNTEAFF; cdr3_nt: TGCGCCAGCAGCTCAGGACAGAACACTGAAGCTTTCTTT
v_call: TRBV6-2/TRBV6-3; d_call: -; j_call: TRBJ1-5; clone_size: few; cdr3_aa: CASSHAMTSQQPQHF; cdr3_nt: TGTGCCAGCAGCCACGCTATGACAAGTCAACAGCCCCAGCATTTT
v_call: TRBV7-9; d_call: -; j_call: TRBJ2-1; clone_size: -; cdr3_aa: CASSLGFGSSYNEQFF; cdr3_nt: TGTGCCAGCAGCTTAGGTTTCGGGAGCTCCTACAATGAGCAGTTCTTC
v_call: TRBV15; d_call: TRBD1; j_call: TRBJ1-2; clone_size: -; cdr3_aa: CATSRDRGDYGYTF; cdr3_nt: TGTGCCACCAGCAGGGACAGGGGGGACTATGGCTACACCTTC
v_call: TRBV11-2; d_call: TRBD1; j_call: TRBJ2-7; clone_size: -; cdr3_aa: CASSWTGSHEQYF; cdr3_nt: TGTGCCAGCAGCTGGACAGGTAGCCACGAGCAGTACTTC
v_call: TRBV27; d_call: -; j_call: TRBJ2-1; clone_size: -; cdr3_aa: CASNTLLDSSYNEQFF; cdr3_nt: TGTGCCAGCAACACACTACTAGATAGCTCCTACAATGAGCAGTTCTTC
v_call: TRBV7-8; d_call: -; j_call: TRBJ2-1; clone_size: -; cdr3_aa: CASSPTPGFLNEQFF; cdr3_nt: TGTGCCAGCAGCCCCACCCCGGGTTTCTTGAATGAGCAGTTCTTC
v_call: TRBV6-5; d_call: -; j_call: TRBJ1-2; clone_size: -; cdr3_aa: CASSYYRDPNYGYTF; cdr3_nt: TGTGCCAGCAGTTACTACCGGGATCCTAACTATGGCTACACCTTC
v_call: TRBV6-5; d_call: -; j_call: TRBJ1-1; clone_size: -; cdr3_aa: CASNPGQGTEAFF; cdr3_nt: TGTGCCAGCAACCCCGGGCAGGGCACTGAAGCTTTCTTT
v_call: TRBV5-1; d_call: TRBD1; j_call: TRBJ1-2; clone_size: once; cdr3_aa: CASSLGTGEGYTF; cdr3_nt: TGCGCCAGCAGCTTGGGGACAGGTGAGGGCTACACCTTC
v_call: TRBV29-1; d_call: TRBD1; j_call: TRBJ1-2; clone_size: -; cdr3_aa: CSARDRGSGYTF; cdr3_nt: TGCAGCGCCCGGGACAGGGGAAGTGGCTACACCTTC
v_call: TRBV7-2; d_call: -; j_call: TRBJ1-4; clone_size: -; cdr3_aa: CASSLVSGVREKLFF; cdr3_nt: TGTGCCAGCAGCTTAGTTTCAGGGGTCCGGGAAAAACTGTTTTTT
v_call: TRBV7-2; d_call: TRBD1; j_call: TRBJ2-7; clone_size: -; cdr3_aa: CASSPLGQGRDEQYF; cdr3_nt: TGTGCCAGCAGCCCCCTTGGACAGGGGCGGGACGAGCAGTACTTC
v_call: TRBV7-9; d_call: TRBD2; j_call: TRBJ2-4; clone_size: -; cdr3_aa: CASSGRTSGNFIQYF; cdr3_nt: TGTGCCAGCAGCGGTCGGACTAGCGGGAATTTTATTCAGTACTTC
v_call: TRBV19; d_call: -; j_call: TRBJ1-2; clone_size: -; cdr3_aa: CASSRHGQGNYGYTF; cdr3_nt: TGTGCCAGTAGTAGGCACGGGCAGGGGAACTATGGCTACACCTTC
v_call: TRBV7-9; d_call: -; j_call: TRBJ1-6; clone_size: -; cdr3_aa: CASTGATGASPLHF; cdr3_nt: TGTGCCAGCACCGGAGCCACGGGGGCCTCACCCCTCCACTTT
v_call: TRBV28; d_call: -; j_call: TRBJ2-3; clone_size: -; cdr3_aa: CASSNPARGGMESTDTQYF; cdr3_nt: TGTGCCAGCAGCAATCCGGCAAGGGGCGGGATGGAGAGCACAGATACGCAGTATTTT
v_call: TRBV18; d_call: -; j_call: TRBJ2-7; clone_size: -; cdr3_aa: CASSPPTHEGRQYF; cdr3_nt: TGTGCCAGCTCCCCCCCAACCCACGAGGGGCGTCAGTACTTC
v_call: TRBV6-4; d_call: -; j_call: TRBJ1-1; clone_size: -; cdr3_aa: CASSPQGGGTEAFF; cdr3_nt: TGTGCCAGCAGTCCCCAGGGTGGCGGCACTGAAGCTTTCTTT
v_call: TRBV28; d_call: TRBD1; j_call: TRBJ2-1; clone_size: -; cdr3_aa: CASSGYQGVSYNEQFF; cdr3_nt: TGTGCCAGCAGCGGGTATCAGGGGGTCTCATACAATGAGCAGTTCTTC
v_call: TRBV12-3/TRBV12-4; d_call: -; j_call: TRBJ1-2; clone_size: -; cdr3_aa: CASSLNSNYGYTF; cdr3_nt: TGTGCCAGCAGCCTCAACTCTAACTATGGCTACACCTTC
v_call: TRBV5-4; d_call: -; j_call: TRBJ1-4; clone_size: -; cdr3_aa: CASSLRQARRTNEKLFF; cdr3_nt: TGTGCCAGCAGCTTAAGACAGGCCCGACGCACTAATGAAAAACTGTTTTTT
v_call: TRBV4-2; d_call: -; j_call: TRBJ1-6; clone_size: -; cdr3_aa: CASSLSTPPNSPLHF; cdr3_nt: TGTGCCAGCAGCCTTTCGACTCCACCTAATTCACCCCTCCACTTT
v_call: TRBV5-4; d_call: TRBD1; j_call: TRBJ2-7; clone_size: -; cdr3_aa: CASRPDRASYEQYF; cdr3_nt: TGTGCCAGCAGACCGGACAGGGCTTCCTACGAGCAGTACTTC
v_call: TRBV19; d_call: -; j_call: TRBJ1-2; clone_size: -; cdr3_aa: CASKDSYNYGYTF; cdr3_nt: TGTGCCAGTAAAGACTCCTATAACTATGGCTACACCTTC